This T cell receptor beta chain was obtained from a study of CD8 T cells in ankylosing spondylitis. This clonotype was picked up many times. Its antigen is unknown. TCRdb redid the calling of the 5' RACE reads with MiXCR, one entry per CDR3 protein. The sample records approximately 200,000 distinct CDR3 sequences, around 13% being singletons. Regarding the study as a whole: In peripheral blood, disease-linked CD8+ clones occurred at relatively low frequencies. Earlier authors reported some of these motif variants in reactive arthritis synovial fluid and blood.

What was sequenced was blood, either unsorted or a sorted T cell fraction (not recorded which). The TCR comes from a male donor with ankylosing spondylitis or in good health (not recorded which).

The CDR3 coding sequence is TGCAGTGCTAGAGATCGGGCGTCTGCGGGCTACGAGCAGTACTTC. Protein sequence: CSARDRASAGYEQYF. The rearrangement links TRBV20-1 to TRBJ2-7; tentatively, D is TRBD2 (5 bases). V lost 0 bases and J lost 3, with 15 bases in between. The CDR3 runs to 15 residues. Looked up from germline, CDR1 is DFQATT and CDR2 is SNEGSKA (reference sequence).